The clone carrying this TCR beta chain has just a few counts. The antigen is not known. Uncontrolled infection, other autoimmune disease, pregnancy and lactation each barred patients from inclusion. With 2 bases removed from V and 3 bases from J, the gap between germline ends came to 10 bases. Germline CDR1 reads MDHEN; CDR2 reads SYDVKM. The CDR3 runs to 14 residues. The sample is drawn from a study of T cells in Graves' hyperthyroidism and ophthalmopathy. Study conclusions and caveats: Blood shared most expanded thyroid clonotypes above 0.001. Progression to ophthalmopathy was predicted a median of 6.5 months early.

TCR beta CDR3 region amplification was performed from RNA transcripts. HTBI primers drove first-round RT-PCR of the TCR CDR3. TCRdb reprocessed the multiplex PCR reads with MiXCR, giving one entry per CDR3 protein. The sample includes about 570,000 distinct CDR3 sequences, about 43% of them seen just once. This receptor was obtained from an adult woman with Graves' disease, either hyperthyroidism or ophthalmopathy (not recorded which). The sample taken for sequencing was peripheral blood or thyroid tissue (not recorded which). The chain employs TRBV28 and TRBJ1-1; weak D call: TRBD1 (5 bases). CDR3 bases: TGTGCCAGCAGTTTAGGGGACGTACACACTGAAGCTTTCTTT. This codes for CASSLGDVHTEAFF.